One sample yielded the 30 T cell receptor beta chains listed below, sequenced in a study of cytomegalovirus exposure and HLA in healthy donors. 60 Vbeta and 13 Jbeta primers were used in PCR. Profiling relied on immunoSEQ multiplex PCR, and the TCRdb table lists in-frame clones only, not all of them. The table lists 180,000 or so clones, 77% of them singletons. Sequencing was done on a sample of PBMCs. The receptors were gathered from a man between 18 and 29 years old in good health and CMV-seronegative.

CDR3 in DNA: TGTGCCAGCGGCGACAGGGGAACAGCAGATACGCAGTATTTT. It yields the protein CASGDRGTADTQYF. The rearrangement joins TRBV5-8 to TRBJ2-3, with 8 bases lining up with TRBD1. The CDR3 runs to 14 residues. Germline lookup yields CDR1 SGHTS and CDR2 YDEGEE. V shed 7 bases, J shed 4 bases, and the junction held 8 bases outside the gene matches.

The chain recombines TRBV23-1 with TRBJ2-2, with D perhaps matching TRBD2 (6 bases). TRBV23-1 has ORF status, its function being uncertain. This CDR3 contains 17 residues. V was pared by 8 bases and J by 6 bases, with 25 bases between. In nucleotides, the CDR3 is TGCGCCAGCGGGAACAGGACGGTAGGAGGAGGGCCCGGGGAGCTGTTTTTT. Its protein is CASGNRTVGGGPGELFF.

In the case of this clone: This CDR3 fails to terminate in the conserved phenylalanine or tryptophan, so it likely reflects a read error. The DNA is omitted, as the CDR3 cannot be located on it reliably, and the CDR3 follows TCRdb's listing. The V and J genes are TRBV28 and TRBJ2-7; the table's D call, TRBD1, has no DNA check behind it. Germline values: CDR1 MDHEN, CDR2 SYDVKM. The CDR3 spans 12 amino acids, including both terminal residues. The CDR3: CASTTSQGFLSL.

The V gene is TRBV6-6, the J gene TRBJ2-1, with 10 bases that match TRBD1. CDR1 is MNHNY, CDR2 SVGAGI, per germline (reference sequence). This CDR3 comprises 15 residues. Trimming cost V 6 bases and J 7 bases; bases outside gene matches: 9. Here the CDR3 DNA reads TGTGCCAGCAGCCTCGACAGGGGGCGCAGGAATGAGCAGTTCTTC. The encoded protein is CASSLDRGRRNEQFF.

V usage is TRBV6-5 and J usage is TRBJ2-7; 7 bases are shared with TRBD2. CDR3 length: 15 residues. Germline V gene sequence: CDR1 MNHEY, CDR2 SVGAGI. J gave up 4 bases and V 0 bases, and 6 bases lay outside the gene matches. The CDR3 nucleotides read TGTGCCAGCAGTTACTCCGTGGGAGGGGTATACGAGCAGTACTTC. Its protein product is CASSYSVGGVYEQYF.

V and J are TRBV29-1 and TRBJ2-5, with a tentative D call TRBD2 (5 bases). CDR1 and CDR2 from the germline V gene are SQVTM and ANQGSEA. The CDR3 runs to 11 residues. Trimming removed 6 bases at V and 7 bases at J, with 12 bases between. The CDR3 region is CSVKEVGTQYF. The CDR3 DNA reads TGCAGCGTCAAGGAGGTTGGGACCCAGTACTTC.

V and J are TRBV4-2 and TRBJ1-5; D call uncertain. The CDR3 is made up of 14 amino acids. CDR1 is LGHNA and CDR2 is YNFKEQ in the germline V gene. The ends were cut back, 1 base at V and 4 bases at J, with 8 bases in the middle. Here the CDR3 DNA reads TGTGCCAGCAGCCAAGTACTGAAGAATCAGCCCCAGCATTTT. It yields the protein CASSQVLKNQPQHF.

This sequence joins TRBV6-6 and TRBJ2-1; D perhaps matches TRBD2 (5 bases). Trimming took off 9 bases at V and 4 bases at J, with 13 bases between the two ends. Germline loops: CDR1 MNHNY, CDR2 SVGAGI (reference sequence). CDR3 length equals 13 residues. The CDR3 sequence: CASNYGGYNEQFF. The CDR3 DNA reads TGTGCCAGTAATTATGGAGGATACAATGAGCAGTTCTTC.

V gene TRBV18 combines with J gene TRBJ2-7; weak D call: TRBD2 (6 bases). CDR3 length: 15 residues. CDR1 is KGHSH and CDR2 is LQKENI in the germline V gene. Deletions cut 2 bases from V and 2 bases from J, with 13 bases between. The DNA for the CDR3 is TGTGCCAGCTCACCAATCGGGAGCCGAGCCTACGAGCAGTACTTC. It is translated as CASSPIGSRAYEQYF.

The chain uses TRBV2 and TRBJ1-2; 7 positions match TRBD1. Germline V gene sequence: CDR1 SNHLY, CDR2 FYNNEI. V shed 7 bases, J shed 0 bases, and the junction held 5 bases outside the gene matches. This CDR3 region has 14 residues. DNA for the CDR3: TGTGCCAGCACCGGGACAGCTACTAACTATGGCTACACCTTC. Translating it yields CASTGTATNYGYTF.

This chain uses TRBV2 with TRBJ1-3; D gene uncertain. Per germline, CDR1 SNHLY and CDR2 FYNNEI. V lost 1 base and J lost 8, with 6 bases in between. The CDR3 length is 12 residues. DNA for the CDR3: TGTGCCAGCAGTGAAGGGGCACACACCATATATTTT. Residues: CASSEGAHTIYF.

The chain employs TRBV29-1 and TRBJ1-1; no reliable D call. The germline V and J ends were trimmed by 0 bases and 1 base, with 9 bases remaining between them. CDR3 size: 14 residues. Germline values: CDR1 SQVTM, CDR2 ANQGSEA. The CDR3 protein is CSVEEGGRNTEAFF. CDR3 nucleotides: TGCAGCGTTGAAGAGGGAGGCAGGAACACTGAAGCTTTCTTT.

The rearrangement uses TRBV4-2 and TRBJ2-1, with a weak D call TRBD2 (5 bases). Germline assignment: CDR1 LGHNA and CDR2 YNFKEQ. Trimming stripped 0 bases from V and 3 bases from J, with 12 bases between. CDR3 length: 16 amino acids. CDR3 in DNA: TGTGCCAGCAGCCAAGAGGCCAGCGGTCACTACAATGAGCAGTTCTTC. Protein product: CASSQEASGHYNEQFF.

The CDR3 region has the DNA TGCGCCAGCAGCCAAGATGTACACCACCGGGAGTTCTTC. Translating it yields CASSQDVHHREFF. The chain is built from TRBV4-3 and TRBJ2-1; unclear D gene. The germline V gene has CDR1 LGHNA and CDR2 YSLEER. V was shortened by 0 bases and J by 14 bases, with 14 bases between the two germline ends. This CDR3 comprises 13 residues.

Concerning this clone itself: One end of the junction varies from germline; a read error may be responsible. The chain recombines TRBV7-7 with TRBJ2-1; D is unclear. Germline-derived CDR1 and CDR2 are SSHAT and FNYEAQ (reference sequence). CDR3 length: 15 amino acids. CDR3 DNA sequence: TGTGCTAGCAGCTGGAGCTTAACAAGCTACAATGAGCAGTTCTTC. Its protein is CASSWSLTSYNEQFF.

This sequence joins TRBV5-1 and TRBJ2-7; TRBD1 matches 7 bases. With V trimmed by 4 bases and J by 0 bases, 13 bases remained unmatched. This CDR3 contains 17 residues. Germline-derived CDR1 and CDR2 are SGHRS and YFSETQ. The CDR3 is CASSPRGLQGSSYEQYF. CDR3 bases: TGCGCCAGCAGCCCGAGGGGGCTACAGGGGAGCTCCTACGAGCAGTACTTC.

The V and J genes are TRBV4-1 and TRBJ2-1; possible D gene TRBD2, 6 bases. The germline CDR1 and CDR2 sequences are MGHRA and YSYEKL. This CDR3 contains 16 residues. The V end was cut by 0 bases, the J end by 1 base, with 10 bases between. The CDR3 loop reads CASSQELAPSYNEQFF. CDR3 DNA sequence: TGCGCCAGCAGCCAAGAGCTAGCGCCTTCCTACAATGAGCAGTTCTTC.

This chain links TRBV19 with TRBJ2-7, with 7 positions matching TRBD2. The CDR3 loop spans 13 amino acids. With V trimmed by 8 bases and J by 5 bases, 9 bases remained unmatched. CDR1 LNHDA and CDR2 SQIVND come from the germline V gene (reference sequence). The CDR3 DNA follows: TGTGCCAGTGGCCGGGACTACCCTCACGAGCAGTACTTC. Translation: CASGRDYPHEQYF.

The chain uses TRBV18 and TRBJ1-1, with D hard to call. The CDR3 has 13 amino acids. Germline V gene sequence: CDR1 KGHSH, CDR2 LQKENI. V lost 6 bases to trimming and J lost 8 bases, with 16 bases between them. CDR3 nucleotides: TGTGCCAGCTCCCCCACTAAGGCCGTCGAAGCTTTCTTT. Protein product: CASSPTKAVEAFF.

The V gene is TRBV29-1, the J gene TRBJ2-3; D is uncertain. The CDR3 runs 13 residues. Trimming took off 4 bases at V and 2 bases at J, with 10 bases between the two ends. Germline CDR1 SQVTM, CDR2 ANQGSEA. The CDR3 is CSVAGRNTDTQYF. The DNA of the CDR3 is TGCAGCGTTGCAGGCCGTAACACAGATACGCAGTATTTT.

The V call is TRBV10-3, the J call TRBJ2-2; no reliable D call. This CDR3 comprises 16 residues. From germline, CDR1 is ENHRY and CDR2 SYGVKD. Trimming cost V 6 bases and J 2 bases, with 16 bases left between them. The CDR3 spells CAIRRSVGSNTGELFF. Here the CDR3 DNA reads TGTGCCATCAGGAGGAGTGTTGGCAGTAACACCGGGGAGCTGTTTTTT.

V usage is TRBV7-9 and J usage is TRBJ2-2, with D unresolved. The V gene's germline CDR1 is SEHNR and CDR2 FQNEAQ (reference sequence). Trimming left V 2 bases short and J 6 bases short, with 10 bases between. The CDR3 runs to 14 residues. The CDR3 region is CASSLRGVAGELFF. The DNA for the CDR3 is TGTGCCAGCAGCTTACGCGGAGTAGCCGGGGAGCTGTTTTTT. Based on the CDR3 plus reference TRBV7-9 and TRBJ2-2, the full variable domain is DTGVSQNPRHKITKRGQNVTFRCDPISEHNRLYWYRQTLGQGPEFLTYFQNEAQLEKSRLLSDRFSAERPKGSFSTLEIQRTEQGDSAMYLCASSLRGVAGELFFGEGSRLTVL.

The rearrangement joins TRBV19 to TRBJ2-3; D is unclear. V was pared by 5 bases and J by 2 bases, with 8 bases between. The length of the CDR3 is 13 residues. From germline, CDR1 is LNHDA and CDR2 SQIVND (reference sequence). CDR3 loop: CASSSQDTDTQYF. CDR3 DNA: TGTGCCAGTAGTTCCCAGGACACAGATACGCAGTATTTT.

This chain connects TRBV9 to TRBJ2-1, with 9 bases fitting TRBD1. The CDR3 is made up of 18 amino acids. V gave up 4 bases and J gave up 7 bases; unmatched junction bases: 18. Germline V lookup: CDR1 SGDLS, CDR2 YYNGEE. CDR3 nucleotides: TGTGCCAGCAGCCCCCGCGACGGGGCCGGGACAGGGTGGAATGAGCAGTTCTTC. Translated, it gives CASSPRDGAGTGWNEQFF. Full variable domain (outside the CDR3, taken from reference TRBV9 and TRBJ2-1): DSGVTQTPKHLITATGQRVTLRCSPRSGDLSVYWYQQSLDQGLQFLIQYYNGEERAKGNILERFSAQQFPDLHSELNLSSLELGDSALYFCASSPRDGAGTGWNEQFFGPGTRLTVL.

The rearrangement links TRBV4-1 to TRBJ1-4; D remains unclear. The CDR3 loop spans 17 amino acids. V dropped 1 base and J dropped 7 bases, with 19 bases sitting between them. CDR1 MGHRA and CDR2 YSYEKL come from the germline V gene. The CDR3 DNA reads TGCGCCAGCAGCCAAGTCCTTCGGCTAGAGGGTGGTGAAAAACTGTTTTTT. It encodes CASSQVLRLEGGEKLFF.

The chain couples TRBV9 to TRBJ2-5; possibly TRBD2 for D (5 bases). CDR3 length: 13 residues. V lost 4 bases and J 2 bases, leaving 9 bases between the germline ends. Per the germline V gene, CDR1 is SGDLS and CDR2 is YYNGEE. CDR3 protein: CASSIDYQETQYF. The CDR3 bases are TGTGCCAGCAGCATAGACTATCAAGAGACCCAGTACTTC.

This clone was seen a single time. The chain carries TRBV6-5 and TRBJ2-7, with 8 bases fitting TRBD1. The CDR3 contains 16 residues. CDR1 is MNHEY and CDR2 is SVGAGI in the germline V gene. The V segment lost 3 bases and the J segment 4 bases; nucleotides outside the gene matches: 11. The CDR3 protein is CASSYLRGTGGYEQYF. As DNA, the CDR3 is TGTGCCAGCAGTTATCTTCGGGGTACAGGGGGTTACGAGCAGTACTTC.

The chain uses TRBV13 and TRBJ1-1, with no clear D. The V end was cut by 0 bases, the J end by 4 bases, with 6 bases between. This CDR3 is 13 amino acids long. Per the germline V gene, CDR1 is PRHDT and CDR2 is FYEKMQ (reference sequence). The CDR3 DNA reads TGTGCCAGCAGCTTAGGCCGCAGCACTGAAGCTTTCTTT. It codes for CASSLGRSTEAFF.

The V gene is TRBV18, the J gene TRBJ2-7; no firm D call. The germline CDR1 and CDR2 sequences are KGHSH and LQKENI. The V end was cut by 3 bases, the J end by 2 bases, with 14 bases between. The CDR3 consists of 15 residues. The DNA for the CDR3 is TGTGCCAGCTCACCGCTTCCACTTCCCACCTACGAGCAGTACTTC. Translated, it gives CASSPLPLPTYEQYF.

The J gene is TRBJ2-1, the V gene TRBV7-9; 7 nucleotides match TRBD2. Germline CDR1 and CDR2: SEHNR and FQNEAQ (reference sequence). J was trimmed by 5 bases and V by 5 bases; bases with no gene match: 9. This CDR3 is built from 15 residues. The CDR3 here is CASSPAGTTNNEQFF. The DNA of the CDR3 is TGTGCCAGCAGCCCCGCCGGGACTACAAACAATGAGCAGTTCTTC.